This TCR beta chain was captured in a study of shared clonotypes between healthy human individuals. About this clone: Its antigen is not identified.

The data were produced by immunoSEQ multiplex PCR, yet TCRdb's version contains in-frame clones alone and is incomplete. The data show approximately 2.3 million clones, 80% to 95% seen once. Study-level findings and limits: Non-shared clonotypes had lower generation probabilities than those shared by all four donors. Naive subsets generally had larger estimated richness than memory subsets.

Germline CDR1 is SGHTA and CDR2 is FQGNSA. Trimming took off 0 bases at V and 6 bases at J, with 18 bases between the two ends. The CDR3 is made up of 16 amino acids. Source material: naive CD4+ T cells from PBMCs. This sample's subset: CD45RA+ positively selected. The V and J genes are TRBV7-2 and TRBJ2-7; tentatively, D is TRBD2 (6 bases). This TCR was recovered from a man in his late teens or twenties in good health. Some clones in this sample may be carry-over from other donors' samples. The CDR3 protein is CASSLAGTRGGIEQYF. The CDR3 nucleotides are TGTGCCAGCAGCTTAGCGGGGACTCGTGGCGGGATCGAGCAGTACTTC.